Listed below are T cell receptor beta chains from one sample, sequenced in a study of naive and memory T cell subsets. Via MiXCR, TCRdb re-called the UMI-ligation and nested PCR reads, giving one row per CDR3 protein. The table records about 150,000 distinct CDR3 sequences, roughly 22% of them present only once. The sequencing input was naive CD4+ T cells from blood. These receptors were taken from a human donor in good health. Each CDR3 is given with its conserved first and last residue. The D gene is left open where the match is weak. Clone size, where shown, is once, few, many, or a class for clones that have expanded.

TRBJ2-7,-,TRBV28,-,TGTGCCAGCAGTTTGGGGGGAGATCCGGGTGTAGAGCAGTACTTC,CASSLGGDPGVEQYF
TRBJ2-1,few,TRBV11-2,-,TGTGCCAGCAGCAGATACAGGGGAGGCAATGAGCAGTTCTTC,CASSRYRGGNEQFF
TRBJ2-7,-,TRBV11-2,-,TGTGCCAGCAGCTCACCCGCCTGGGGGCGGAACGAGCAGTACTTC,CASSSPAWGRNEQYF
TRBJ1-4,-,TRBV7-9,TRBD1,TGTGCCAGCAGCTTCTTTCAGGACAGGGCGGGCGAAAAACTGTTTTTT,CASSFFQDRAGEKLFF
TRBJ2-5,few,TRBV7-2,-,TGTGCCAGCAGCACCCGAGGGGCGCCGGGAGAGACCCAGTACTTC,CASSTRGAPGETQYF
TRBJ2-3,few,TRBV10-3,-,TGTGCCATCAGTGAGGGCAGCACCACAGATACGCAGTATTTT,CAISEGSTTDTQYF
TRBJ2-7,many,TRBV28,TRBD1,TGTGCCAGCAGTTTGTTGGGACAGGGAACCTACGAGCAGTACTTC,CASSLLGQGTYEQYF
TRBJ2-3,-,TRBV15,-,TGTGCCACCAGCAGCCGGATGAGGTCTCGGTTCGCAGATACGCAGTATTTT,CATSSRMRSRFADTQYF
TRBJ2-7,many,TRBV29-1,-,TGCAGCGTTGTCAAGGGAACCTACGAGCAGTACTTC,CSVVKGTYEQYF
TRBJ2-2,few,TRBV28,TRBD1,TGTGCCAGCAGGTCAGGGGGACAGGGAAACACCGGGGAGCTGTTTTTT,CASRSGGQGNTGELFF
TRBJ2-7,-,TRBV5-1,-,TGCGCCAGCAGGGCGCAGGGTACCGAGCAGTACTTC,CASRAQGTEQYF
TRBJ2-1,many,TRBV19,TRBD2,TGTGCCAGTAGTATACGGACTAGCGGGAGGGTTTGGGATGAGCAGTTCTTC,CASSIRTSGRVWDEQFF
TRBJ1-2,few,TRBV7-3,TRBD1,TGTGCCAGCAGCCGCGGACAGGGGGCTAACTATGGCTACACCTTC,CASSRGQGANYGYTF
TRBJ2-3,many,TRBV27,-,TGTGCCAGCAGTCCTAACCAACAGCTTAGCACAGATACGCAGTATTTT,CASSPNQQLSTDTQYF
TRBJ1-5,-,TRBV25-1,-,TGTGCCAGCAGTGAATTAGGTCAGCCCCAGCATTTT,CASSELGQPQHF
TRBJ2-2,few,TRBV6-2/TRBV6-3,-,TGTGCCAGCAGTTACTCGACCCTAAAGAATGAGGGGGAGCTGTTTTTT,CASSYSTLKNEGELFF
TRBJ2-1,-,TRBV29-1,-,TGCAGCGTCACCGTCGGATTGAGCTCCTACAATGAGCAGTTCTTC,CSVTVGLSSYNEQFF
TRBJ1-5,-,TRBV24-1,-,TGTGCCACCAGTGGTCCCTCTAGCAATCAGCCCCAGCATTTT,CATSGPSSNQPQHF
TRBJ2-2,many,TRBV18,-,TGTGCCAGCTCACACAACGACGAGGGGGAGCTGTTTTTT,CASSHNDEGELFF
TRBJ2-2,many,TRBV4-1,-,TGCGCCAGCAGCCAAGATAGGAGCGGAGGGGAGCTGTTTTTT,CASSQDRSGGELFF
TRBJ2-5,-,TRBV12-3/TRBV12-4,TRBD2,TGTGCCAGCACTAGCGGTACTAGGGAGACCCAGTACTTC,CASTSGTRETQYF
TRBJ2-3,-,TRBV2,-,TGTGCCAGCAGCATGGGACGGGAGTTGACAGATACGCAGTATTTT,CASSMGRELTDTQYF
TRBJ2-7,few,TRBV14,TRBD1,TGTGCCAGCAGCGGACGGGACAGGTCGGTAGTTGGATACTACGAGCAGTACTTC,CASSGRDRSVVGYYEQYF
TRBJ2-2,-,TRBV5-1,-,TGCGCCAGCAGCTTGGGCGAGGGTTTCGGGACCGGGGAGCTGTTTTTT,CASSLGEGFGTGELFF
TRBJ1-3,few,TRBV5-1,-,TGCGCCAGCAGCAAGAGCCGAAACACCATATATTTT,CASSKSRNTIYF
TRBJ1-2,few,TRBV12-3/TRBV12-4,TRBD1,TGTGCCAGCAGTTTACAGGGGGCGGTGGGGAGTGGCTACACCTTC,CASSLQGAVGSGYTF
TRBJ1-1,-,TRBV28,-,TGTGCCAGCAGTCCCGCGGGGTGGGACACTGAAGCTTTCTTT,CASSPAGWDTEAFF
TRBJ2-1,many,TRBV19,-,TGTGCCAGCCGAACACTATATAATTCCAACAATGAGCAGTTCTTC,CASRTLYNSNNEQFF
TRBJ1-5,few,TRBV19,-,TGTGCCAGTAGTTTACAGGGCACTCAGCCCCAGCATTTT,CASSLQGTQPQHF
TRBJ2-7,many,TRBV12-5,TRBD2,TGTGCTAGTGACACAGCGGGATCGCCCTACGAGCAGTACTTC,CASDTAGSPYEQYF
TRBJ2-5,few,TRBV3-1,-,TGTGCCAGCAGCCAACCACAACCGGGACCTTTGACGGAGACCCAGTACTTC,CASSQPQPGPLTETQYF
TRBJ2-4,few,TRBV28,-,TGTGCCAGCAGTACTCCGGGATTTAGTCAGTACTTC,CASSTPGFSQYF
TRBJ2-2,many,TRBV7-2,-,TGTGCCAGCAGCCCAAGGAGGGGACCGTTCACCGGGGAGCTGTTTTTT,CASSPRRGPFTGELFF
TRBJ2-1,-,TRBV2,TRBD2,TGTGCCAGCACGGGGGGGGGACGGACTAACAATGAGCAGTTCTTC,CASTGGGRTNNEQFF
TRBJ2-1,few,TRBV5-1,-,TGCGCCAGCAGCTTGTCTGCAGGTGAGCAGTTCTTC,CASSLSAGEQFF
TRBJ2-7,few,TRBV2,-,TGTGCCAGCAGCCAAAGGTCGGCTGACTCGGGAGAGCAGTACTTC,CASSQRSADSGEQYF
TRBJ1-2,many,TRBV2,-,TGTGCCAGCAGTGAAGGAAGGGCCGGCTACACCTTC,CASSEGRAGYTF
TRBJ2-1,-,TRBV9,-,TGTGCCAGCAGCTCTCGCGGGACTCCTGGCATAGATGAGCAGTTCTTC,CASSSRGTPGIDEQFF
TRBJ2-3,-,TRBV20-1,-,TGCAGTGGGCGCGGCGGCACAGATACGCAGTATTTT,CSGRGGTDTQYF
TRBJ2-7,-,TRBV5-1,TRBD2,TGCGCCAGCAGCCTCGGGGGGGGGGTTCCCGAGCAGTACTTC,CASSLGGGVPEQYF
TRBJ2-1,many,TRBV29-1,-,TGCAGCGCTACTCGATCTTCTAGCGCGCGTTACAATGAGCAGTTCTTC,CSATRSSSARYNEQFF
TRBJ2-7,many,TRBV29-1,-,TGCAGCGCCCAACAATTTTCCTACGAGCAGTACTTC,CSAQQFSYEQYF
TRBJ1-2,few,TRBV12-3/TRBV12-4,-,TGTGCCAGCAGAGAAACCTCCAGGGTCCATGGCTACACCTTC,CASRETSRVHGYTF
TRBJ2-3,few,TRBV28,TRBD1,TGTGCCAGCCAGACAGGGGGCATCTCTAGCACAGATACGCAGTATTTT,CASQTGGISSTDTQYF
TRBJ1-2,-,TRBV29-1,TRBD1,TGCAGCGTTGATAGACAGGGACAGGGGGCGCGAGGCTATGGCTACACCTTC,CSVDRQGQGARGYGYTF
TRBJ2-1,few,TRBV6-5,TRBD2,TGTGCCAGCAGAACCGGGGGGGGTGAGCAGTTCTTC,CASRTGGGEQFF
TRBJ2-1,many,TRBV4-1,-,TGCGCCAGCAGGCCGGAGTGGTCCTACAATGAGCAGTTCTTC,CASRPEWSYNEQFF
TRBJ1-2,few,TRBV6-5,-,TGTGCCAGCAGTAACGGCCCGAAAAACTATGGCTACACCTTC,CASSNGPKNYGYTF
TRBJ2-2,-,TRBV7-2,-,TGTGCCAGCAGCTTAAAACTCACCGGGGAGCTGTTTTTT,CASSLKLTGELFF
TRBJ2-2,few,TRBV7-9,-,TGTGCCAGCAACGGCGGGCCGAACACCGGGGAGCTGTTTTTT,CASNGGPNTGELFF
TRBJ2-2,-,TRBV12-3/TRBV12-4,TRBD2,TGTGCCAGCAGTTGGGGCCTAGCGGGAGTTGGGGAGCTGTTTTTT,CASSWGLAGVGELFF